This T cell receptor beta chain came from a study of cytomegalovirus exposure and HLA in healthy donors. Germline CDR1 is LGHNA and CDR2 is YSLEER. The CDR3 contains 14 residues. This clone was detected only a few times. Its ends do not fully match the called genes, so a read error is possible. The PCR ran on 60 Vbeta and 13 Jbeta primers. Profiled with immunoSEQ multiplex PCR; TCRdb holds only in-frame clones, not every one. Of about 110,000 clones listed, about 80% are singletons. The chain carries TRBV4-3 and TRBJ2-4; 9 nucleotides align to TRBD1. The sample comprised PBMCs. The receptor was derived from a woman in her forties or fifties in good health and CMV-seropositive. The CDR3 nucleotides read TGCGCCAGCAGCCTCCTGGGACAGGGCAACAGTCAGTACTTC. It translates to CASSLLGQGNSQYF.